The 20 T cell receptor beta chains given below trace back to one sample, sequenced in a study of blood T cells in healthy people across ages. Using a J-beta primer mix together with a sample-barcoded 5' primer, a second PCR was run for roughly 7 to 11 cycles. Via MiXCR, TCRdb re-called the 5' RACE reads, giving one row per CDR3 protein. The data contain more than 650,000 distinct CDR3 sequences, 20% to 25% of them singletons. The sample consisted of blood. These receptors came from a man between 65 and 80 years old in good health.

J is TRBJ2-3 and V is TRBV6-1; TRBD1 might be the D (6 bases). Germline lookup yields CDR1 MNHNS and CDR2 SASEGT. Trimming took 10 bases from V and 3 from J, leaving 14 bases between them. The CDR3 covers 13 residues. The CDR3 reads CAIQGYSTDTQYF. CDR3 bases: TGTGCCATACAGGGTTATTCTACAGATACGCAGTATTTT.

This clonotype has a handful of counts. The rearrangement uses TRBV5-1 and TRBJ2-5; 7 positions agree with TRBD1. TRBJ2-7 explains the end of the DNA better; the J call may be wrong. The CDR3 consists of 13 residues. Germline assignment: CDR1 SGHRS and CDR2 YFSETQ. DNA of the CDR3: TGCGCCAGCAGCCCACAGGGGATACGCGAGCAGTACTTC. It specifies CASSPQGIREQYF.

The chain joins TRBV12-3 or TRBV12-4 to TRBJ2-3; the D gene is possibly TRBD2 (6 bases). The V end lost 7 bases, the J end lost 5 bases, and 16 bases lay between the germline ends. The length of the CDR3 is 14 residues. The CDR3 protein is CASTKGLGGDTQYF. The CDR3 DNA reads TGTGCCAGCACCAAGGGACTGGGGGGAGATACGCAGTATTTT.

The rearrangement links TRBV20-1 to TRBJ2-1, with 12 bases identical to TRBD2. Germline CDR1 reads DFQATT; CDR2 reads SNEGSKA (reference sequence). The CDR3 is 14 amino acids. The V and J ends lost 8 bases and 7 bases, in that order; junction bases with no gene match: 9. CDR3 loop: CSSLTSGRRNEQFF. The CDR3 DNA reads as TGCAGTTCCTTGACTAGCGGGAGACGGAATGAGCAGTTCTTC.

This clonotype was detected only a few times. This chain joins TRBV27 and TRBJ2-5, with a possible D match to TRBD2 (5 bases). Looked up from germline, CDR1 is MNHEY and CDR2 is SMNVEV (reference sequence). This CDR3 region has 13 residues. V lost 8 bases to trimming and J lost 3 bases, with 13 bases between them. CDR3 sequence reads: CASGPLAEETQYF. The CDR3 DNA follows: TGTGCCAGCGGACCTCTAGCCGAAGAGACCCAGTACTTC.

Written as DNA, the CDR3 is TGTGCCAGCAGTTACCGCAGGGACAGGGGGTGGGACTATGGCTACACCTTC. It translates to CASSYRRDRGWDYGYTF. The chain uses TRBV6-6 and TRBJ1-2; 11 positions match TRBD1. Germline-derived CDR1 and CDR2 are MNHNY and SVGAGI (reference sequence). The CDR3 is 17 amino acids. After removal of 2 bases from V and 3 bases from J, the junction contained 8 bases not matched to a gene.

This rearrangement joins TRBV2 to TRBJ1-2, with TRBD1 as a possible D gene (6 bases). Trimming stripped 6 bases from V and 8 bases from J, with 13 bases between. Germline V lookup: CDR1 SNHLY, CDR2 FYNNEI. This CDR3 has 12 amino acids. The CDR3 DNA reads as TGTGCCAGCAGCGCCACAGGGCGCGGCTACACCTTC. Its translation: CASSATGRGYTF.

The CDR3 loop is CSAETGGNTEAFF. For the CDR3, the DNA is TGCAGCGCGGAGACAGGGGGGAACACTGAAGCTTTCTTT. The chain has TRBV29-1 and TRBJ1-1; 9 bases match TRBD1. Trimming cost V 7 bases and J 1 base; bases outside gene matches: 4. The CDR3 contains 13 residues. Germline CDR1 and CDR2: SQVTM and ANQGSEA.

This clonotype was observed a few times. The gene calls are TRBV9 and TRBJ2-1; 10 nucleotides line up with TRBD2. The germline CDR1 and CDR2 sequences are SGDLS and YYNGEE. V trimming: 1 base; J trimming: 8 bases; junction bases outside the gene matches: 9. This CDR3 spans 16 amino acids. The CDR3 sequence is CASSVMGGAGGHEQFF. In DNA form, the CDR3 reads TGTGCCAGCAGCGTAATGGGGGGAGCGGGGGGGCATGAGCAGTTCTTC.

V usage is TRBV2 and J usage is TRBJ2-3; TRBD1 aligns across 8 bases. Germline CDR1 reads SNHLY; CDR2 reads FYNNEI. The CDR3 contains 15 residues. V lost 7 bases, J lost 1 base, and 7 bases stayed unmatched. CDR3 nucleotide sequence: TGTGCCAGCACCCGACAGGGGATCGGCACAGATACGCAGTATTTT. Its translation: CASTRQGIGTDTQYF.

This clonotype has just a few counts. The rearrangement links TRBV20-1 to TRBJ2-5; no firm D call. This CDR3 region has 15 residues. V was pared by 3 bases and J by 4 bases, with 18 bases between. Germline lookup yields CDR1 DFQATT and CDR2 SNEGSKA (reference sequence). CDR3 loop: CSASGTSWVRETQYF. Here the CDR3 DNA reads TGCAGTGCTAGCGGTACCAGTTGGGTTCGAGAGACCCAGTACTTC.

This clonotype has only a few counts. The chain is built from TRBV5-5 and TRBJ1-5; D is uncertain. The V gene's germline CDR1 is SGHKS and CDR2 YYEKEE (reference sequence). The CDR3 extends over 16 amino acids. V was shortened by 0 bases and J by 1 base, with 11 bases between the two germline ends. The CDR3 sequence is CASSLEAPRSNQPQHF. DNA of the CDR3: TGTGCCAGCAGCTTGGAGGCGCCTAGGAGCAATCAGCCCCAGCATTTT.

This clonotype was seen many times. Compared with germline, one end of the junction differs, possibly owing to a read error. The chain recombines TRBV7-2 with TRBJ2-5, with D perhaps TRBD2 (6 bases). The CDR3 extends over 13 amino acids. CDR1 SGHTA and CDR2 FQGNSA come from the germline V gene. Written as DNA, the CDR3 is TGCGCCAGCAGCCGAGGAGGGCAAGAGACCCAGTACTTC. It encodes CASSRGGQETQYF.

V usage is TRBV5-5 and J usage is TRBJ2-5; the D call may be TRBD1 or TRBD2 (7 bases each). The better agreement between TRBJ2-7 and the DNA end casts doubt on the J call. CDR1 and CDR2 from the germline V gene are SGHKS and YYEKEE (reference sequence). There are 15 residues in the CDR3. CDR3 sequence reads: CASSFLTGEGHEQYF. The CDR3 nucleotides are TGTGCCAGCAGCTTCCTCACAGGGGAGGGACACGAGCAGTACTTC.

Ten or more counts support this clonotype. The genes are TRBV5-1 and TRBJ2-1, with D unresolved. The germline gives CDR1 SGHRS, CDR2 YFSETQ. This CDR3 has 14 amino acids. Deletions cut 2 bases from V and 6 bases from J, with 12 bases between. The CDR3 DNA sequence: TGCGCCAGCAGCTTAATAGGAGCTACCAATGAGCAGTTCTTC. Protein sequence: CASSLIGATNEQFF.

This chain links TRBV5-1 with TRBJ2-1; D may be TRBD2 (5 bases). Germline values: CDR1 SGHRS, CDR2 YFSETQ. V dropped 5 bases and J dropped 4 bases, with 13 bases sitting between them. CDR3 length: 14 residues. CDR3 in amino acids: CASSNEGLYNEQFF. As DNA, the CDR3 is TGCGCCAGCAGTAACGAGGGCTTGTACAATGAGCAGTTCTTC.

The rearrangement links TRBV5-1 to TRBJ2-1, with D uncertain. The CDR3 covers 13 residues. V was pared by 5 bases and J by 7 bases, with 13 bases between. CDR1 and CDR2 (germline): SGHRS, YFSETQ. CDR3 sequence reads: CASRIAQRNEQFF. For the CDR3, the DNA is TGCGCCAGCAGAATAGCCCAGAGAAATGAGCAGTTCTTC. Combining the CDR3 with reference TRBV5-1 and TRBJ2-1 gives the whole variable domain KAGVTQTPRYLIKTRGQQVTLSCSPISGHRSVSWYQQTPGQGLQFLFEYFSETQRNKGNFPGRFSGRQFSNSRSEMNVSTLELGDSALYLCASRIAQRNEQFFGPGTRLTVL.

This rearrangement joins TRBV5-5 to TRBJ2-3; no firm D call. The V end lost 2 bases, the J end lost 5 bases, and 18 bases lay between the germline ends. The CDR3 is 16 residues long. Per the germline V gene, CDR1 is SGHKS and CDR2 is YYEKEE (reference sequence). CDR3 nucleotides: TGTGCCAGCAGCTTACACCCGGGCCCCACTGGAGATACGCAGTATTTT. Translated: CASSLHPGPTGDTQYF. Looking up the rest from reference TRBV5-5 and TRBJ2-3 gives the full variable domain: DAGVTQSPTHLIKTRGQQVTLRCSPISGHKSVSWYQQVLGQGPQFIFQYYEKEERGRGNFPDRFSARQFPNYSSELNVNALLLGDSALYLCASSLHPGPTGDTQYFGPGTRLTVL.

This clonotype appeared many times. This rearrangement joins TRBV7-9 to TRBJ1-1; 8 bases agree with TRBD1. The CDR3 length is 14 residues. The J segment lost 3 bases and the V segment lost 5 bases, leaving 5 bases of the junction unmatched. Looked up from germline, CDR1 is SEHNR and CDR2 is FQNEAQ (reference sequence). CDR3 in amino acids: CASSPGTGHTEAFF. As DNA, the CDR3 is TGTGCCAGCAGCCCAGGGACAGGACACACTGAAGCTTTCTTT.

This chain's CDR3 is CASRKWTESSGANVLTF. Here the CDR3 DNA reads TGTGCCAGCAGGAAATGGACAGAAAGCTCTGGGGCCAACGTCCTGACTTTC. The rearrangement joins TRBV6-1 to TRBJ2-6; weak D call: TRBD1 (6 bases). The CDR3 extends over 17 amino acids. The V and J ends lost 6 bases and 0 bases respectively, with 15 bases between them. Germline V gene lookup returns CDR1 MNHNS and CDR2 SASEGT.